A single sample gave rise to the 32 T cell receptor beta chains below, sequenced in a study of blood T cell repertoires in COVID-19 (dated by TCRdb to 2019 to 2021). The method was the immunoSEQ multiplex PCR assay. The source is immuneACCESS, and TCRdb retained only in-frame sequences with V and J called. Part of the clones is not carried over; for the studies checked, unresolved V genes explain less than half of this, and the remainder is unexplained. This sample comprises about 140,000 clones, 70% to 90% of them detected only once. 7% to 10% of the sample is held by the ten biggest clonotypes. The source material was peripheral blood. These receptors originate from a woman in her sixties with acute or convalescent COVID-19.

The chain carries TRBV3-1 (or the pseudogene TRBV3-2) and TRBJ1-5; a possible D gene is TRBD1 (5 bases). This CDR3 spans 14 amino acids. Germline V CDR1 and CDR2: LGHDT, YNNKEL (reference sequence). Trimming took 2 bases from V and 7 from J, leaving 12 bases between them. CDR3 in DNA: TGTGCCAGCAGCCAAACCAACGGGGGACAGCCCCAGCATTTT. It encodes CASSQTNGGQPQHF.

The chain couples TRBV5-4 to TRBJ2-1; TRBD2 matches at 8 bases. Germline CDR1 and CDR2: SGHNT and YYREEE (reference sequence). Trimming at V came to 2 bases and at J to 7 bases, leaving 2 bases not matched to a gene. This CDR3 contains 13 residues. CDR3: CASSFGGANEQFF. The CDR3 bases are TGTGCCAGCAGCTTCGGGGGGGCGAATGAGCAGTTCTTC. Full variable domain (remainder filled in from reference TRBV5-4 and TRBJ2-1): ETGVTQSPTHLIKTRGQQVTLRCSSQSGHNTVSWYQQALGQGPQFIFQYYREEENGRGNFPPRFSGLQFPNYSSELNVNALELDDSALYLCASSFGGANEQFFGPGTRLTVL.

V usage is TRBV7-2 and J usage is TRBJ2-3, with TRBD2 matching over 10 bases. Germline V gene lookup returns CDR1 SGHTA and CDR2 FQGNSA. Trimming removed 2 bases from V and 5 bases from J; junction bases left unmatched: 10. The CDR3 covers 17 residues. CDR3: CASSLSRTSGLVDTQYF. CDR3 sequence (DNA): TGTGCCAGCAGCTTATCCCGGACTAGCGGATTAGTAGATACGCAGTATTTT.

The V gene is TRBV5-6, the J gene TRBJ2-7; TRBD2 matches at 11 bases. This CDR3 region has 19 residues. The germline gives CDR1 SGHDT, CDR2 YYEEEE. J gave up 0 bases and V 0 bases, and 11 bases lay outside the gene matches. The DNA of the CDR3 is TGTGCCAGCAGCTTGGTAGTGCCTAGCGGGGGGACCAGCTCCTACGAGCAGTACTTC. Translation: CASSLVVPSGGTSSYEQYF.

The chain employs TRBV18 and TRBJ1-5; a weak D match, TRBD1 (5 bases). V was shortened by 2 bases and J by 2 bases, with 10 bases between the two germline ends. Germline loops: CDR1 KGHSH, CDR2 LQKENI. The CDR3 has 15 residues. This CDR3 is CASSPAGIGNQPQHF. The DNA for the CDR3 is TGTGCCAGCTCACCAGCAGGGATCGGCAATCAGCCCCAGCATTTT.

The genes are TRBV18 and TRBJ1-1; 10 bases line up with TRBD1. The CDR3 runs to 15 residues. Germline trimming cut 3 bases from V and 5 bases from J; bases unmatched to any gene: 6. CDR1 KGHSH and CDR2 LQKENI come from the germline V gene. CDR3 region: CASSPTRQGATEAFF. DNA of the CDR3: TGTGCCAGCTCACCGACGCGACAGGGGGCAACTGAAGCTTTCTTT.

DNA for the CDR3: TGCGCCAGCAGCCGAGGACATTTATCGGGACAATATAATTCACCCCTCCACTTT. Translated, it gives CASSRGHLSGQYNSPLHF. The genes are TRBV4-1 and TRBJ1-6; D perhaps matches TRBD1 (6 bases). The V gene's germline CDR1 is MGHRA and CDR2 YSYEKL. This CDR3 spans 18 amino acids. The ends were cut back, 4 bases at V and 4 bases at J, with 20 bases in the middle.

This chain links TRBV9 with TRBJ1-2; the D gene is possibly TRBD1 (6 bases). Trimming removed 0 bases at V and 5 bases at J, with 14 bases between. The germline CDR1 and CDR2 sequences are SGDLS and YYNGEE. The CDR3 consists of 15 residues. The CDR3 DNA is TGTGCCAGCAGCGTAGACTGGGGGCAGGATTATGGCTACACCTTC. Translation gives CASSVDWGQDYGYTF.

The chain employs TRBV7-9 and TRBJ1-2, with TRBD1 matching 8 bases. The CDR3 length is 18 residues. With V trimmed by 5 bases and J by 2 bases, 16 bases remained unmatched. Germline lookup yields CDR1 SEHNR and CDR2 FQNEAQ (reference sequence). CDR3 in amino acids: CASSRDRRFEMGNYGYTF. The CDR3 coding sequence is TGTGCCAGCAGCCGGGACAGGCGATTCGAGATGGGGAACTATGGCTACACCTTC.

The CDR3 DNA follows: TGTGCCAGCAGCTCGTACAAGAGGTTCCCCGACCGGGGCTACACCTTC. Its translation: CASSSYKRFPDRGYTF. This chain joins TRBV11-2 and TRBJ1-2; no reliable D call. From germline, CDR1 is SGHAT and CDR2 FQNNGV. CDR3 length: 16 residues. V gave up 4 bases and J gave up 8 bases, with 23 bases separating them. Drawing the rest from reference TRBV11-2 and TRBJ1-2, the complete variable domain is EAGVAQSPRYKIIEKRQSVAFWCNPISGHATLYWYQQILGQGPKLLIQFQNNGVVDDSQLPKDRFSAERLKGVDSTLKIQPAKLEDSAVYLCASSSYKRFPDRGYTFGSGTRLTVV.

This chain connects TRBV18 to TRBJ2-1, with D perhaps matching TRBD2 (5 bases). This CDR3 comprises 15 residues. Trimming left V 3 bases short and J 0 bases short, with 9 bases between. CDR1 and CDR2 from the germline V gene are KGHSH and LQKENI. This CDR3 is CASSPAGSSYNEQFF. CDR3 coding DNA: TGTGCCAGCTCACCCGCGGGTAGCTCCTACAATGAGCAGTTCTTC.

This sequence joins TRBV6-5 and TRBJ2-7, with TRBD1 identical over 8 bases. The CDR3 consists of 15 residues. V was clipped by 6 bases and J by 6 bases; unmatched bases: 13. The germline V gene has CDR1 MNHEY and CDR2 SVGAGI. The CDR3 DNA reads as TGTGCCAGCAGCTCATGGACGGACAGGGCGGTCGAGCAGTACTTC. It translates to CASSSWTDRAVEQYF.

The chain uses TRBV12-3 or TRBV12-4 and TRBJ1-5; no clear D. With 4 bases removed from V and 2 bases from J, the gap between germline ends came to 6 bases. The CDR3 runs 13 residues. The CDR3 sequence is CASSYGGNQPQHF. DNA of the CDR3: TGTGCCAGCAGTTACGGGGGCAATCAGCCCCAGCATTTT.

This clone came up once. This chain uses TRBV6-5 with TRBJ2-6; D perhaps matches TRBD1 (5 bases). Trimming stripped 8 bases from V and 2 bases from J, with 13 bases between. CDR3 length: 15 amino acids. Germline CDR1 and CDR2: MNHEY and SVGAGI. CDR3 DNA: TGTGCCAGCGCCAGGGAACTCCCTGGGGCCAACGTCCTGACTTTC. As protein: CASARELPGANVLTF.

The CDR3 loop is CASSPQGAGGYTF. CDR3 sequence (DNA): TGTGCCAGCAGTCCGCAGGGGGCTGGTGGCTACACCTTC. The chain has TRBV28 and TRBJ1-2, with TRBD1 matching over 8 bases. CDR3 length equals 13 residues. Germline V gives CDR1 MDHEN, CDR2 SYDVKM. J was trimmed by 7 bases and V by 5 bases; bases with no gene match: 6.

The gene calls are TRBV11-3 and TRBJ2-5; 9 bases are a match to TRBD2. In germline, CDR1 is SGHNT, CDR2 YENEEA. The CDR3 contains 18 residues. The junction had 10 bases not matched to a gene; V was cut back by 0 bases and J by 2 bases. As DNA, the CDR3 is TGTGCCAGCAGCTTAGAAGGGATTCTAGCGGGGCCACAAGAGACCCAGTACTTC. This gives the protein CASSLEGILAGPQETQYF.

This clone has a handful of counts. This rearrangement joins TRBV19 to TRBJ1-2, with D possibly being TRBD1 (6 bases). The V end lost 5 bases, the J end lost 8 bases, and 18 bases lay between the germline ends. The CDR3 totals 14 residues. The germline V gene has CDR1 LNHDA and CDR2 SQIVND (reference sequence). CDR3 in amino acids: CASSRPGQVFGYTF. The CDR3 DNA follows: TGTGCCAGTAGTCGCCCGGGACAAGTTTTCGGCTACACCTTC.

This sequence joins TRBV4-2 and TRBJ1-5; possibly TRBD1 for D (6 bases). Germline V lookup: CDR1 LGHNA, CDR2 YNFKEQ. CDR3 length: 15 residues. V was pared by 2 bases and J by 7 bases, with 15 bases between. The CDR3 DNA is TGTGCCAGCAGCCAACAAGACAGGCAGGGGCAGCCCCAGCATTTT. Residues: CASSQQDRQGQPQHF.

CDR3 sequence (DNA): TGCGCCAGCAGTGACGCTCGACCGGACAGGGGGCGCGCCGGGGAGCTGTTTTTT. Its translation: CASSDARPDRGRAGELFF. The J gene is TRBJ2-2, the V gene TRBV10-1; 11 bases match TRBD1. The CDR3 is 18 residues long. V lost 3 bases and J lost 6; bases outside the gene matches: 12. The germline CDR1 and CDR2 sequences are WNHNN and SYGVQD (reference sequence).

This clone is a singleton in its sample. V is TRBV10-3 and J is TRBJ2-7, with 12 bases matching TRBD2. CDR1 is ENHRY and CDR2 is SYGVKD in the germline V gene. This CDR3 comprises 15 residues. V trimming: 2 bases; J trimming: 5 bases; junction bases outside the gene matches: 4. The CDR3 region has the DNA TGTGCCATCAGTGAGGGACTAGCGGGGCTCCACGAGCAGTACTTC. Translated, it gives CAISEGLAGLHEQYF.

The gene calls are TRBV6-1 and TRBJ2-7; possible D gene TRBD1, 5 bases. Germline V CDR1 and CDR2: MNHNS, SASEGT. This CDR3 is 15 amino acids long. V was trimmed by 1 base and J by 5 bases, leaving 15 bases between them. The CDR3 reads CASSEGSRETNEQYF. CDR3 DNA: TGTGCCAGCAGTGAAGGAAGCAGGGAAACCAACGAGCAGTACTTC.

The chain carries TRBV28 and TRBJ2-7; tentative D call: TRBD2 (6 bases). The CDR3 covers 14 residues. The ends were cut back, 7 bases at V and 3 bases at J, with 16 bases in the middle. Per the germline V gene, CDR1 is MDHEN and CDR2 is SYDVKM. As DNA, the CDR3 is TGTGCCAGCAAGAATAGCGGAGTGAGCTACGAGCAGTACTTC. This codes for CASKNSGVSYEQYF.

The chain carries TRBV10-3 and TRBJ1-1; D gene uncertain. V lost 6 bases, J lost 5 bases, and 7 bases lay in between. CDR1 is ENHRY, CDR2 SYGVKD, per germline. CDR3 size: 11 residues. The DNA for the CDR3 is TGTGCCATCAGACAGAAGACTGAAGCTTTCTTT. It codes for CAIRQKTEAFF.

The DNA for the CDR3 is TGTGCCATCGGGAGGACGGACACTGAAGCTTTCTTT. Protein: CAIGRTDTEAFF. V is TRBV6-5 and J is TRBJ1-1; D remains ambiguous. Trimming took 10 bases from V and 3 from J, leaving 12 bases between them. Germline-derived CDR1 and CDR2 are MNHEY and SVGAGI. The CDR3 length is 12 residues.

The chain has TRBV5-8 and TRBJ1-1; TRBD1 is a possible D gene (5 bases). V lost 1 base and J lost 6, with 7 bases in between. Looked up from germline, CDR1 is SGHTS and CDR2 is YDEGEE. This CDR3 comprises 12 residues. Here the CDR3 reads CASSLWGAEAFF. CDR3 nucleotides: TGTGCCAGCAGCTTGTGGGGGGCTGAAGCTTTCTTT.

The chain joins TRBV10-3 to TRBJ1-1, with D possibly matching TRBD1 (5 bases). Trimming removed 0 bases at V and 7 bases at J, with 12 bases between. This CDR3 spans 14 amino acids. Germline loops: CDR1 ENHRY, CDR2 SYGVKD. The CDR3 DNA sequence: TGTGCCATCAGTGAGTCGGGAGGCAGGGATGAAGCTTTCTTT. Translation gives CAISESGGRDEAFF.

The chain employs TRBV11-3 and TRBJ1-4, with 7 positions matching TRBD1. This CDR3 comprises 15 residues. The V gene end was trimmed by 3 bases and the J gene end by 4 bases; junction bases not matched to a gene: 5. Looked up from germline, CDR1 is SGHNT and CDR2 is YENEEA. The CDR3 loop reads CASSFGQAINEKLFF. The CDR3 DNA reads as TGTGCCAGCAGCTTCGGACAGGCTATTAATGAAAAACTGTTTTTT.

The chain recombines TRBV9 with TRBJ1-1; 8 bases match TRBD1. The CDR3 spans 14 residues. The germline V gene encodes CDR1 SGDLS and CDR2 YYNGEE. The ends lost 3 bases at V and 1 base at J; junction bases unmatched: 2. The CDR3 region has the DNA TGTGCCAGCAGCGGGACAGGGTGGAACACTGAAGCTTTCTTT. Amino acids: CASSGTGWNTEAFF.

The V call is TRBV6-2 or TRBV6-3, the J call TRBJ2-4; D remains ambiguous. The CDR3 is 15 residues long. Deletions cut 2 bases from V and 0 bases from J, with 8 bases between. Germline-derived CDR1 and CDR2 are MNHEY and SVGEGT. The CDR3 DNA reads as TGTGCCAGCAGTTACGGGCTGCTAGCCAAAAACATTCAGTACTTC. Amino acid sequence: CASSYGLLAKNIQYF.

CDR3 residues: CASSMSGGWNYEQYF. The CDR3 DNA sequence: TGCGCCAGCAGCATGAGCGGGGGGTGGAACTACGAGCAGTACTTC. The chain employs TRBV5-1 and TRBJ2-7; 9 nucleotides line up with TRBD2. Germline CDR1 SGHRS, CDR2 YFSETQ. The ends lost 4 bases at V and 3 bases at J; junction bases unmatched: 8. This CDR3 comprises 15 residues.

This clone was seen more than once but under ten times. The CDR3 DNA sequence: TGTGCCAGCTCCGACGGGAGAGGCTATGGCTACACCTTC. This translates into CASSDGRGYGYTF. The V and J genes are TRBV6-6 and TRBJ1-2; D ambiguous. Germline CDR1 and CDR2: MNHNY and SVGAGI (reference sequence). V was trimmed by 8 bases and J by 4 bases, leaving 14 bases between them. The CDR3 sequence is 13 residues long.

The chain employs TRBV6-5 and TRBJ1-1; a possible D gene is TRBD1 (6 bases). Trimming stripped 0 bases from V and 5 bases from J, with 13 bases between. Germline assignment: CDR1 MNHEY and CDR2 SVGAGI. The CDR3 totals 15 residues. CDR3 amino acids: CASSYSNGGPTEAFF. CDR3 DNA sequence: TGTGCCAGCAGTTACTCGAACGGGGGGCCGACTGAAGCTTTCTTT.